These 10 T cell receptor beta chains originate from one sample sequenced in a study of blood T cells in healthy people across ages. Then a second PCR, running roughly 7 to 11 cycles, was carried out with a sample-barcoded 5' primer and a J-beta primer mix. MiXCR, run by TCRdb on the 5' RACE reads, gives a single entry per CDR3 protein. In the table there are 700,000 or so distinct CDR3 sequences, roughly 43% of which are singletons. The sequencing input was blood. The receptors were sampled from a man of 80 years or more in good health.

The chain couples TRBV6-6 to TRBJ2-7; TRBD2 aligns across 7 bases. Trimming cost V 8 bases and J 2 bases; bases outside gene matches: 9. Germline values: CDR1 MNHNY, CDR2 SVGAGI (reference sequence). The length of the CDR3 is 14 residues. The CDR3 reads CASYLSGPPYEQYF. The CDR3 DNA sequence: TGTGCCAGCTACCTTAGCGGGCCACCCTACGAGCAGTACTTC.

The genes are TRBV9 and TRBJ1-6, with TRBD1 matching 7 bases. Looked up from germline, CDR1 is SGDLS and CDR2 is YYNGEE. The CDR3 sequence is 16 residues long. Trimming took 4 bases from V and 7 from J; bases not matched to a gene: 11. The chain's CDR3 is CASSPREDRWNSPLHF. The CDR3, as DNA: TGTGCCAGCAGCCCCCGAGAGGACAGGTGGAATTCACCCCTCCACTTT.

The table lists this clonotype with a few counts. The V call is TRBV6-1, the J call TRBJ2-5; the match to TRBD1 covers 8 bases. The DNA matches TRBJ2-7 better at its end, which makes the J call doubtful. Germline V gene data show CDR1 as MNHNS and CDR2 as SASEGT. CDR3 length: 14 amino acids. The CDR3 spells CASSEHRGANEQYF. DNA of the CDR3: TGTGCCAGCAGTGAACACAGGGGGGCCAACGAGCAGTACTTC.

About this clonotype: With a much larger clone just one base away, this may be a read error. The chain combines TRBV7-2 with TRBJ2-5, with D tentatively TRBD2 (6 bases). The J call may be wrong; the DNA end is better matched by TRBJ2-1. CDR1 is SGHTA, CDR2 FQGNSA, per germline. This CDR3 comprises 14 residues. CDR3 sequence: CASSAGSPPETQFF. CDR3 sequence (DNA): TGTGCCAGCAGCGCGGGGTCTCCCCCCGAGACCCAGTTCTTC.

As to this clonotype: One base away lies a much larger clone, so this may be a sequencing read error. This likely comes from a read error, as the CDR3 has no conserved phenylalanine or tryptophan at its end. The V and J genes are TRBV6-6 and TRBJ1-4, with TRBD1 matching over 8 bases. This CDR3 spans 14 amino acids. Germline V gives CDR1 MNHNY, CDR2 SVGAGI (reference sequence). J was trimmed by 7 bases and V by 6 bases; bases with no gene match: 7. CDR3 nucleotides: TGTGCCAGCAGCCGCGACAGGGGAGGTGAAAAACTGTTTGTT. It specifies CASSRDRGGEKLFV.

V usage is TRBV6-1 and J usage is TRBJ2-3; the D gene is possibly TRBD1 (6 bases). The V gene's germline CDR1 is MNHNS and CDR2 SASEGT. The CDR3 has 15 residues. Trimming removed 8 bases at V and 2 bases at J, with 17 bases between. CDR3 loop: CASQDLGQYTDTQYF. The CDR3 DNA sequence: TGTGCCAGCCAAGATCTGGGACAATACACAGATACGCAGTATTTT.

The V gene is TRBV7-6, the J gene TRBJ2-5, with D unresolved. Germline loops: CDR1 SGHVS, CDR2 FNYEAQ. This CDR3 is built from 15 residues. The germline V and J ends were trimmed by 4 bases and 4 bases, with 16 bases remaining between them. Here the CDR3 reads CASSSDWTVLETQYF. CDR3 DNA: TGTGCCAGCAGCTCCGATTGGACCGTTCTAGAGACCCAGTACTTC.

The chain has TRBV7-2 and TRBJ2-3; 9 bases align to TRBD1. The CDR3 loop spans 16 amino acids. The ends lost 4 bases at V and 0 bases at J; junction bases unmatched: 5. Germline CDR1 reads SGHTA; CDR2 reads FQGNSA. CDR3 residues: CASSSGQGRSTDTQYF. The CDR3 nucleotides read TGTGCCAGCAGCTCGGGACAGGGACGGAGCACAGATACGCAGTATTTT.

The J gene is TRBJ2-1, the V gene TRBV29-1; D is perhaps TRBD2 (5 bases). The DNA end is more similar to TRBJ2-7, so the J call may be wrong. CDR3 length equals 15 residues. Germline CDR1 reads SQVTM; CDR2 reads ANQGSEA. The chain's CDR3 is CSAPRPLAGDNEQYF. The CDR3 DNA sequence: TGCAGCGCCCCCCGACCCCTGGCGGGCGACAATGAGCAGTACTTC.

This clonotype has just a few counts. This chain links TRBV5-1 with TRBJ2-7, with TRBD1 as a possible D gene (6 bases). The germline V and J ends were trimmed by 4 bases and 2 bases, with 16 bases remaining between them. The CDR3 extends over 15 amino acids. Germline V gene sequence: CDR1 SGHRS, CDR2 YFSETQ. CDR3 bases: TGCGCCAGCAGCGACGTGGGGTCAGGGGCCTACGAGCAGTACTTC. Amino acids: CASSDVGSGAYEQYF.